This T cell receptor beta chain was profiled in a study of regulatory T cells in long-lasting Graves disease. Time point reported: newly diagnosed GD, antithyroid drugs for less than 3 months. PBMC RNA was the source of the TCR library. All patients originated from an endocrinology department located in Xi'an, China. Trimming left V 5 bases short and J 2 bases short, with 10 bases between. Germline V gene data show CDR1 as LNHDA and CDR2 as SQIVND (reference sequence). This CDR3 contains 14 residues. For TCR beta, libraries came from iRepertoire HTBI primers and Arm-PCR of CDR3 regions. TCRdb processed the multiplex PCR reads anew with MiXCR; each CDR3 protein has one entry. The data show 350,000 to 450,000 distinct CDR3 sequences, about 15% seen once. These data are also associated with another study on T cells in Graves' hyperthyroidism and ophthalmopathy.

This TCR derives from a woman in her twenties or thirties with Graves disease. The sequences come from peripheral blood mononuclear cells (PBMCs), collected at new diagnosis, from a patient treated with antithyroid drugs. J is TRBJ2-1 and V is TRBV19; D unresolved. The CDR3 sequence: CASSGPLPYNEQFF. Written as DNA, the CDR3 is TGTGCCAGTAGTGGGCCCCTCCCCTACAATGAGCAGTTCTTC.